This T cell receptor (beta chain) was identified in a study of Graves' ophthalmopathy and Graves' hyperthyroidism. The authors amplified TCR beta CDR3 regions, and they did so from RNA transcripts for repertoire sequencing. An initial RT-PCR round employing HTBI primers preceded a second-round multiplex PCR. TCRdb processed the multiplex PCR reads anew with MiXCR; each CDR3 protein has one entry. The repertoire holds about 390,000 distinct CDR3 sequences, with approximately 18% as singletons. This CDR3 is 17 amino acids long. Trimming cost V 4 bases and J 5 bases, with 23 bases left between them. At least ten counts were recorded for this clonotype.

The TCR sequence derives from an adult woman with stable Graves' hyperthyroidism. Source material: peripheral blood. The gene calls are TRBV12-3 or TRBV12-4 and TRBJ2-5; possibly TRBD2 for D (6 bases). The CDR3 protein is CASSSRLGQGGLETQYF. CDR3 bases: TGTGCCAGCAGTTCGAGACTAGGGCAGGGCGGTTTGGAGACCCAGTACTTC.